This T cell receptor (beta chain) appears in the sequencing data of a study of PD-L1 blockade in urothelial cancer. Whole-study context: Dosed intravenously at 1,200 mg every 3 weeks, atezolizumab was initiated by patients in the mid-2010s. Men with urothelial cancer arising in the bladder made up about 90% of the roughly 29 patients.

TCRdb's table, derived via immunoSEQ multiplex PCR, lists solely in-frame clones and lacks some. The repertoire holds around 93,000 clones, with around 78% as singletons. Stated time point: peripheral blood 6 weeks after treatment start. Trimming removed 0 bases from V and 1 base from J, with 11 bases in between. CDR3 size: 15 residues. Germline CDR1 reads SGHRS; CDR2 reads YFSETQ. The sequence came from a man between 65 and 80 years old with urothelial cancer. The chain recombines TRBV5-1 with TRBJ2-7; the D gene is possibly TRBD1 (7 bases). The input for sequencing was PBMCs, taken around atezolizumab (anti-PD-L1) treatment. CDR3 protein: CASSLGAGGSYEQYF. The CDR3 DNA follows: TGCGCCAGCAGCTTGGGGGCAGGGGGGTCCTACGAGCAGTACTTC.